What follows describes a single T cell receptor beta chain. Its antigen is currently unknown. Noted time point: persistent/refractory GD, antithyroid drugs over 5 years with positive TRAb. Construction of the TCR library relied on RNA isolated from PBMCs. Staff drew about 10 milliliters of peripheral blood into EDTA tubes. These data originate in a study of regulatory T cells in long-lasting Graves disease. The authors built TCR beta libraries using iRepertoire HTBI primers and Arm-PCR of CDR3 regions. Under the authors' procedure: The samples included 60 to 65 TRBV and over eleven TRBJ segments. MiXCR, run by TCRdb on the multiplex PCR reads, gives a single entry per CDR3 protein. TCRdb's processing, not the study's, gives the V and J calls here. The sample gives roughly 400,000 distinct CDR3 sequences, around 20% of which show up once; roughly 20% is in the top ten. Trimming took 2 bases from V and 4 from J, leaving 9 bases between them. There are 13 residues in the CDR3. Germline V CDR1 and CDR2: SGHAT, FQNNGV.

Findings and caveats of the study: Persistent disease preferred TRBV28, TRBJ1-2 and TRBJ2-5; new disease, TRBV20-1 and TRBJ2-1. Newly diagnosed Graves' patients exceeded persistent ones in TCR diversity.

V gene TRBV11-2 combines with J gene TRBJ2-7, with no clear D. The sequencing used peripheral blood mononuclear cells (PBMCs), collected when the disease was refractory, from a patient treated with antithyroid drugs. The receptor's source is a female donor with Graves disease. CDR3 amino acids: CASSLLVAYEQYF. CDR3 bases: TGTGCCAGCAGCTTACTTGTCGCGTACGAGCAGTACTTC.